This entry lists 3 T cell receptor beta chains sequenced from one sample in a study of cytomegalovirus exposure and HLA in healthy donors. The PCR was carried out with 60 Vbeta primers and 13 Jbeta primers. Repertoires were generated with immunoSEQ multiplex PCR, while TCRdb's copy carries only in-frame clones and drops some. The sample records about 140,000 clones, under 85% being singletons. The sequenced sample was PBMCs. Receptors originate from a man younger than 35 in good health and CMV-seronegative.

This rearrangement joins TRBV4-2 to TRBJ2-1; maybe TRBD1 (6 bases). The CDR3 has 14 amino acids. With 1 base removed from V and 7 bases from J, the gap between germline ends came to 11 bases. Germline V gene lookup returns CDR1 LGHNA and CDR2 YNFKEQ. CDR3 in amino acids: CASSQGGQGNEQFF. In DNA, the CDR3 is TGTGCCAGCAGCCAAGGGGGCCAGGGGAATGAGCAGTTCTTC.

V usage is TRBV29-1 and J usage is TRBJ1-4; 7 bases fit TRBD1. V lost 4 bases, J lost 10 bases, and 6 bases stayed unmatched. This CDR3 is built from 12 residues. CDR1 is SQVTM, CDR2 ANQGSEA, per germline. CDR3 DNA sequence: TGCAGCGTTGCTGGGCAGGGGGGAAAACTGTTTTTT. Translating it yields CSVAGQGGKLFF.

The V call is TRBV6-5, the J call TRBJ2-2, with a possible D match to TRBD2 (6 bases). The ends were cut back, 7 bases at V and 2 bases at J, with 14 bases in the middle. The CDR3 extends over 15 amino acids. CDR1 is MNHEY and CDR2 is SVGAGI in the germline V gene. As DNA, the CDR3 is TGTGCCAGCAAGCGGAGGGAAAGCAACACCGGGGAGCTGTTTTTT. Amino acids: CASKRRESNTGELFF.